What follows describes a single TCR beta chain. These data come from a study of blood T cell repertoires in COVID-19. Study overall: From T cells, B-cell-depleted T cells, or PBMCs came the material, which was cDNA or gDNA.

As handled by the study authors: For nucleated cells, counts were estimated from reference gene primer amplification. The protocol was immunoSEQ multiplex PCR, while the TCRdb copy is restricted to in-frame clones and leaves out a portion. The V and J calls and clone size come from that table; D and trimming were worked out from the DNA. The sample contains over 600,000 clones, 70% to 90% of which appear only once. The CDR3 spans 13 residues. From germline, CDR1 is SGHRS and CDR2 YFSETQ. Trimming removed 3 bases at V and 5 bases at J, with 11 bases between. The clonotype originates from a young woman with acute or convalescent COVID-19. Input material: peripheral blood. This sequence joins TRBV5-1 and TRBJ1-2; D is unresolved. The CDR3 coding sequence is TGCGCCAGCAGCTCCGAAGCGGGTTATGGCTACACCTTC. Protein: CASSSEAGYGYTF. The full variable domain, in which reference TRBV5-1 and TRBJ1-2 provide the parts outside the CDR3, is KAGVTQTPRYLIKTRGQQVTLSCSPISGHRSVSWYQQTPGQGLQFLFEYFSETQRNKGNFPGRFSGRQFSNSRSEMNVSTLELGDSALYLCASSSEAGYGYTFGSGTRLTVV.